The source of this T cell receptor beta chain is a study of T cells after posttransplantation cyclophosphamide. Overall study findings and caveats: Skin or GI-infiltrating T cells shared few TRB sequences with blood. After PTCy, TRB diversity resembled that of CNI/methotrexate controls. Donor-recipient repertoire similarity was low at 1-2 months, rising over year one.

Per germline, CDR1 MNHNY and CDR2 SVGAGI (reference sequence). CDR3 length: 14 residues. With 4 bases clipped from V and 3 bases from J, the junction kept 3 bases outside the gene matches. A marrow graft followed busulfan-fludarabine conditioning, with cyclophosphamide on days +3 and +4. In regard to this clone: No antigen is known for it.

Sequencing was performed with immunoSEQ multiplex PCR; in TCRdb, only in-frame clones are kept and a portion is missing. Here the sample spans 10,000 to 12,000 clones, approximately 89% being singletons. The TCR was taken from a male patient between 25 and 39 years old who received an allogeneic stem cell transplant from a related donor, was CMV-positive, and had acute GVHD only. Certain T cells may be donor cells from the graft. This material consisted of CD4+ T cells sorted from PBMCs, taken after allogeneic stem cell transplant with posttransplant cyclophosphamide. This rearrangement joins TRBV6-6 to TRBJ1-5; 7 bases agree with TRBD1. The CDR3 protein is CASSLDRINQPQHF. The DNA for the CDR3 is TGTGCCAGCAGTTTGGACAGGATCAATCAGCCCCAGCATTTT.